The sequence of this T cell receptor beta chain was determined in a study of T cell responses to AZD1222 COVID-19 vaccine. V was pared by 1 base and J by 7 bases, with 6 bases of the junction left unmatched. The CDR3 consists of 14 residues. The germline V gene encodes CDR1 LGHDT and CDR2 YNNKEL (reference sequence). TCRdb's table, derived via immunoSEQ multiplex PCR, lists solely in-frame clones and lacks some. The table includes about 180,000 clones, approximately 88% detected once. V is TRBV3-1 (or the pseudogene TRBV3-2) and J is TRBJ1-2, with 7 bases identical to TRBD1. The sample here was peripheral blood, taken on day 0 of AZD1222 vaccination. This receptor was obtained from an adult in good health. CDR3: CASSQGRGQGGYTF. The CDR3 region has the DNA TGTGCCAGCAGCCAAGGGAGGGGGCAGGGTGGCTACACCTTC.